This TCR beta chain derives from a study of blood T cell repertoires in COVID-19. Study at large: COVID-19 samples from acute and convalescent phases originated in the United States, Italy and Spain.

From germline, CDR1 is SGHRS and CDR2 YFSETQ. The CDR3 consists of 16 residues. Trimming left V 2 bases short and J 4 bases short, with 17 bases between. The Seattle patients joined while their infection was active and were tracked longitudinally afterward. The method was immunoSEQ multiplex PCR; TCRdb's version includes in-frame clones alone and lacks a portion of them. The table lists about 130,000 clones, around nine tenths of them singletons, with roughly 2.1% in the top ten. The clonotype originates from a man aged 50 or older with COVID-19, enrolled during active disease. The chain couples TRBV5-1 to TRBJ2-3; tentative D call: TRBD2 (5 bases). Sequenced material: peripheral blood. The CDR3 nucleotides read TGCGCCAGCAGCTTTCAATCCCGGGAAACGGCAGATACGCAGTATTTT. This encodes CASSFQSRETADTQYF.